The rows below give T cell receptor beta chains drawn from one sample of a study of Graves' ophthalmopathy and Graves' hyperthyroidism. One entry per CDR3 protein results from TCRdb running MiXCR on the multiplex PCR reads. Of 400,000 or so distinct CDR3 sequences listed, over 15% are singletons. The sequencing sample was made of peripheral blood. The source is a woman younger than 35 with stable Graves' hyperthyroidism. Both conserved end residues are part of each CDR3. A D gene is named only where the DNA matches it firmly. Where a row states a size, it is once, few, many or the class of an expanded clone; other rows omit it.

V gene: TRBV7-2; D gene: .; J gene: TRBJ2-4; clone size: .; CDR3 DNA: TGTGCCAGCAGCTCCTCCAGTACAGCCAAAAACATTCAGTACTTC; CDR3 protein: CASSSSSTAKNIQYF
V gene: TRBV20-1; D gene: .; J gene: TRBJ2-5; clone size: many; CDR3 DNA: TGCAGTGCTAGAGATTTTTTGAGGGAGACCCAGTACTTC; CDR3 protein: CSARDFLRETQYF
V gene: TRBV12-3/TRBV12-4; D gene: .; J gene: TRBJ2-5; clone size: many; CDR3 DNA: TGTGCCAGCAGGTCCCTGGAACGCCAAGAGACCCAGTACTTC; CDR3 protein: CASRSLERQETQYF
V gene: TRBV6-1; D gene: TRBD1; J gene: TRBJ2-4; clone size: many; CDR3 DNA: TGTGCCAGCACCATGCAGGGGACAGACAAAAACATTCAGTACTTC; CDR3 protein: CASTMQGTDKNIQYF
V gene: TRBV2; D gene: TRBD1; J gene: TRBJ1-5; clone size: many; CDR3 DNA: TGTGCCAGCAGCGAAAACGGACAGGGCTATCAGCCCCAGCATTTT; CDR3 protein: CASSENGQGYQPQHF
V gene: TRBV28; D gene: TRBD2; J gene: TRBJ2-6; clone size: few; CDR3 DNA: TGTGCGAGCACCGGGGGGGGGTCTGGGGCCAACGTCCTGACTTTC; CDR3 protein: CASTGGGSGANVLTF
V gene: TRBV9; D gene: .; J gene: TRBJ2-7; clone size: .; CDR3 DNA: TGTGCCAGCAGCGGAGCACCGGAAAGCTACGAGCAGTACTTC; CDR3 protein: CASSGAPESYEQYF
V gene: TRBV28; D gene: .; J gene: TRBJ1-5; clone size: many; CDR3 DNA: TGTGCCAGCATTCCCGGATGGGTACAGTCTGGTGATCAGCCCCAGCATTTT; CDR3 protein: CASIPGWVQSGDQPQHF
V gene: TRBV12-5; D gene: .; J gene: TRBJ2-7; clone size: many; CDR3 DNA: TGTGCTAGTGGTTTGGGACAGGGAGGATCCTACGAGCAGTACTTC; CDR3 protein: CASGLGQGGSYEQYF
V gene: TRBV12-3/TRBV12-4; D gene: TRBD1; J gene: TRBJ2-5; clone size: .; CDR3 DNA: TGTGCCAGCAGTCCCGGACAGGGGAGATTTTCGTACTTC; CDR3 protein: CASSPGQGRFSYF
V gene: TRBV18; D gene: .; J gene: TRBJ1-1; clone size: .; CDR3 DNA: TGTGCCAGCTCACCACCGAAGGCAGGGAACGGAGCTTTCTTT; CDR3 protein: CASSPPKAGNGAFF
V gene: TRBV7-9; D gene: .; J gene: TRBJ1-6; clone size: many; CDR3 DNA: TGTGCCACCCCCGGCCAGGGAGATTCACCCCTCCACTTT; CDR3 protein: CATPGQGDSPLHF
V gene: TRBV19; D gene: .; J gene: TRBJ1-2; clone size: few; CDR3 DNA: TGTGCCAGTAGTTTTCGTTCCTCGAATGGGAAGGTGGGTGGCTACACCTTC; CDR3 protein: CASSFRSSNGKVGGYTF
V gene: TRBV11-2; D gene: TRBD2; J gene: TRBJ2-1; clone size: .; CDR3 DNA: TGTGCCAGCAGCATCGGGACTAGCGGGGGGCTCTACAATGAGCAGTTCTTC; CDR3 protein: CASSIGTSGGLYNEQFF
V gene: TRBV19; D gene: .; J gene: TRBJ2-5; clone size: many; CDR3 DNA: TGTGCCAGTAGTATCTCGGGGCCGGAGACCCAGTACTTC; CDR3 protein: CASSISGPETQYF
V gene: TRBV20-1; D gene: .; J gene: TRBJ1-2; clone size: .; CDR3 DNA: TGCGGTGCTAGAGGCCCGCCGGGGGGAAAGACCTTC; CDR3 protein: CGARGPPGGKTF
V gene: TRBV28; D gene: TRBD1; J gene: TRBJ1-1; clone size: many; CDR3 DNA: TGTGCCAGCAGCTACAGGGGTCCGGGGACTGAAGCTTTCTTT; CDR3 protein: CASSYRGPGTEAFF
V gene: TRBV11-2; D gene: .; J gene: TRBJ2-7; clone size: many; CDR3 DNA: TGTGCCAGCAGCTTGGGTTCGGGTTTCGAGCAGTACTTC; CDR3 protein: CASSLGSGFEQYF
V gene: TRBV11-2; D gene: .; J gene: TRBJ1-2; clone size: many; CDR3 DNA: TGTGCCAGCAGCTTAGAAAGGATATTCTTTAACTATGGCTACACCTTC; CDR3 protein: CASSLERIFFNYGYTF
V gene: TRBV7-2; D gene: TRBD2; J gene: TRBJ2-5; clone size: few; CDR3 DNA: TGTGCCAGCAGCTTAGCTAGCGGGGGGGGTCAAGAGACCCAGTACTTC; CDR3 protein: CASSLASGGGQETQYF
V gene: TRBV19; D gene: .; J gene: TRBJ1-5; clone size: many; CDR3 DNA: TGTGCCACCGCCCCGAACGAGGTTGGGTGGAAGCCCCAGCATTTT; CDR3 protein: CATAPNEVGWKPQHF
V gene: TRBV7-2; D gene: .; J gene: TRBJ2-5; clone size: many; CDR3 DNA: TGTGCCAGCAGCCGCCAGGGAGAGACCCAGTACTTC; CDR3 protein: CASSRQGETQYF
V gene: TRBV6-1; D gene: .; J gene: TRBJ1-5; clone size: many; CDR3 DNA: TGTGCCAGCACGGTGGGGGGAGGCAATCAGCCCCAGCATTTT; CDR3 protein: CASTVGGGNQPQHF
V gene: TRBV4-2; D gene: .; J gene: TRBJ2-5; clone size: many; CDR3 DNA: TGTGCCAGCAGCAGGGTAGGGGACGAGACCCAGTACTTC; CDR3 protein: CASSRVGDETQYF
V gene: TRBV3-1; D gene: TRBD2; J gene: TRBJ2-2; clone size: once; CDR3 DNA: TGTGCCAGCAGCCAAAGGGGTAGCGGGGGGCCGGCCGGGGAGCTGTTTTTT; CDR3 protein: CASSQRGSGGPAGELFF
V gene: TRBV20-1; D gene: TRBD1; J gene: TRBJ2-7; clone size: once; CDR3 DNA: TGCAGTGCGGGGACTGGACAGGGTCACGAGCAGTACTTC; CDR3 protein: CSAGTGQGHEQYF
V gene: TRBV18; D gene: TRBD1; J gene: TRBJ1-1; clone size: .; CDR3 DNA: TGTGCCAGCTCACCGGGACAGCAAGCTTTCTTT; CDR3 protein: CASSPGQQAFF
V gene: TRBV10-3; D gene: TRBD2; J gene: TRBJ2-2; clone size: many; CDR3 DNA: TGTGCCATCAGGACCGGACTAGGGGCCACCGGGGAGCTGTTTTTT; CDR3 protein: CAIRTGLGATGELFF